Listed below are T cell receptor beta chains from one sample, sequenced in a study of CD8 T cells in ankylosing spondylitis. TCRdb analysed the 5' RACE reads with MiXCR anew, one entry per CDR3 protein. Found here are about 800,000 distinct CDR3 sequences, approximately 12% of them singletons; the top ten hold approximately 0.46%. The specimen sequenced was blood, either unsorted or a sorted T cell fraction (not recorded which). The receptors were gathered from a male donor with ankylosing spondylitis. CDR3s include the opening cysteine and the closing phenylalanine or tryptophan. D genes are given only for firm matches. Clone size, where shown, is once, few, many, or a class for clones that have expanded.

clone_size d_call j_call v_call cdr3_nt cdr3_aa
few - TRBJ2-5 TRBV20-1 TGCAGTGCTAGAGTCCCAGGGAGCCACCAAGAGACCCAGTACTTC CSARVPGSHQETQYF
- - TRBJ1-2 TRBV7-2 TGTGCCAGCAGCCCCATGCCCCGGGGGGACTATGGCTACACCTTC CASSPMPRGDYGYTF
- - TRBJ1-2 TRBV5-1 TGCGCCAGCAGCTTGGTGTCAGATCGGTATGGCTACACCTTC CASSLVSDRYGYTF
- - TRBJ1-6 TRBV10-3 TGTGCCATCACCGCGGGTTTGACCTATAATTCACCCCTCCACTTT CAITAGLTYNSPLHF
- - TRBJ1-2 TRBV20-1 TGCAGTGCTCATACGACCCTATCGGGTGGCTACACCTTC CSAHTTLSGGYTF
few TRBD2 TRBJ2-1 TRBV7-2 TGTGCCAGCACCATTATGGCGGCGGGAGGGAATGAGCAGTTCTTC CASTIMAAGGNEQFF
few - TRBJ1-2 TRBV20-1 TGCAGTGCAGCCGAAAGGACGGGGGGCTATGGCTACACCTTC CSAAERTGGYGYTF
- - TRBJ2-7 TRBV6-1 TGTGCCAGCAGTGTAAATTTTGCTGATTCCTACGAGCAGTACTTC CASSVNFADSYEQYF
many - TRBJ2-3 TRBV6-5 TGTGCCAGCAGTTATTTATCTAGCACAGATACGCAGTATTTT CASSYLSSTDTQYF
- - TRBJ2-7 TRBV30 TGTGCCTGGAGGGGGAATATGGTTGGAGAGCAGTACTTC CAWRGNMVGEQYF
- - TRBJ2-2 TRBV27 TGTGCCAGCAGTTTGCTTTCGGAAACCGGGGAGCTGTTTTTT CASSLLSETGELFF
few - TRBJ1-2 TRBV20-1 TGCAGTGCTCGGACTTTTCGCGGCTACACCTTC CSARTFRGYTF
- - TRBJ2-2 TRBV4-1 TGCGCCAGCAGCCAGGCCTTCGCGTCCTCGAACACCGGGGAGCTGTTTTTT CASSQAFASSNTGELFF
many TRBD2 TRBJ2-1 TRBV29-1 TGCAGCGCAGTAGCGGGAGAATCCTACAATGAGCAGTTCTTC CSAVAGESYNEQFF
many - TRBJ2-3 TRBV29-1 TGCAGCCTATCACGAGCTACTAGCACAGATACGCAGTATTTT CSLSRATSTDTQYF
- - TRBJ1-5 TRBV10-3 TGTGCCATCAGTGAGTCGTCATCCCCCCAGCCCCAGCATTTT CAISESSSPQPQHF
- TRBD1 TRBJ2-3 TRBV10-3 TGTGCCATCAGGGAGACAGGGGATACGCAGTATTTT CAIRETGDTQYF
- TRBD2 TRBJ2-7 TRBV23-1 TGCGCCAGCAGGGGGGACTTACCTAGCGGGAGGCCATCCTACGAGCAGTACTTC CASRGDLPSGRPSYEQYF
few - TRBJ2-3 TRBV20-1 TGCAGTGTAGCCGGGCGCACAGATACGCAGTATTTT CSVAGRTDTQYF
- TRBD2 TRBJ2-3 TRBV20-1 TGCAGTGCTAGTGTGCTAGCGGGGGACGGGTCGGATACGCAGTATTTT CSASVLAGDGSDTQYF
- TRBD2 TRBJ2-1 TRBV4-1 TGCGCCAGCAGCCGGGTAGGCGGCGGGAGGGCCTACAATGAGCAGTTCTTC CASSRVGGGRAYNEQFF
many TRBD1 TRBJ1-1 TRBV20-1 TGCAGTGCCGGACAGGAGGTGAACACTGAAGCTTTCTTT CSAGQEVNTEAFF
few - TRBJ1-1 TRBV7-2 TGTGCCAGCACCTTAATCTGGGGGGAAACTGAAGCTTTCTTT CASTLIWGETEAFF
- TRBD1 TRBJ1-4 TRBV10-3 TGTGCCACTTCGACAGGGAGCAGTGAAAAACTGTTTTTT CATSTGSSEKLFF
few - TRBJ1-4 TRBV24-1 TGTGCCACCAGTGCCTCACAGGGAATTAATGAAAAACTGTTTTTT CATSASQGINEKLFF
- - TRBJ2-3 TRBV20-1 TGCAGTGCTATATCTACGGGTCACCGTGGAGATACGCAGTATTTT CSAISTGHRGDTQYF
few - TRBJ1-6 TRBV7-3 TGTGCCAGCAGCGCGGACAGCCTCAATTCACCCCTCCACTTT CASSADSLNSPLHF
few - TRBJ2-3 TRBV2 TGTGCCAGCAGATCTAGGGGTGATACGCAGTATTTT CASRSRGDTQYF
- - TRBJ2-5 TRBV5-6 TGTGCCAGCAGCTTGCAGGGGCCGTGGATGGAGACCCAGTACTTC CASSLQGPWMETQYF
few - TRBJ2-3 TRBV18 TGTGCCAGCTCAATTGGGTTAAGAACAGATACGCAGTATTTT CASSIGLRTDTQYF
few - TRBJ1-2 TRBV12-3/TRBV12-4 TGTGCCAGCAGCCCCCTATTCTATGGCTACACCTTC CASSPLFYGYTF
- - TRBJ1-6 TRBV20-1 TGCAGTGCTCCCCTGACAGCGCTCGGCCACATTAATTCACCCCTCCACTTT CSAPLTALGHINSPLHF
few - TRBJ2-5 TRBV6-5 TGTGCCAGCAGTTACTCAGGGATTGGTAGGACCCAGTACTTC CASSYSGIGRTQYF
many - TRBJ2-1 TRBV20-1 TGCAGTGCTAGAGATACGTGGGCCCGACGGCAGTTCTTC CSARDTWARRQFF
- TRBD1 TRBJ2-3 TRBV6-1 TGTGCCAGTATGCCGACAGGGAGCACAGATACGCAGTATTTT CASMPTGSTDTQYF
many TRBD1 TRBJ2-1 TRBV29-1 TGCAGCGTTGGGCGACAGGGATACAATGAGCAGTTCTTC CSVGRQGYNEQFF
few - TRBJ2-1 TRBV4-3 TGCGCCAGCAGCCAAGATTGGACGGGAGATTCAGAGCAGTTCTTC CASSQDWTGDSEQFF
- - TRBJ2-5 TRBV7-2 TGTGCCAGCAGCTCAGCCCGGGCCTGGGGGACCCAGTACTTC CASSSARAWGTQYF
- - TRBJ2-7 TRBV7-9 TGTGCCAGCAGCTCTTCCGACAGGAGCTCCTACGAGCAGTACTTC CASSSSDRSSYEQYF
- - TRBJ1-3 TRBV10-3 TGTGCCATCAGTGATCAAAACACCATATATTTT CAISDQNTIYF
- TRBD1 TRBJ2-5 TRBV20-1 TGCAGTGCTGACAGGGAGCGGTTAAAAGAGACCCAGTACTTC CSADRERLKETQYF
few TRBD2 TRBJ2-1 TRBV15 TGTGCCACCAGCAGGAAAGCGGGACTCTCCTACAATGAGCAGTTCTTC CATSRKAGLSYNEQFF
- - TRBJ2-7 TRBV9 TGTGCCAGCAGACGAGGGGAGGCGGACTCCTACGAGCAGTACTTC CASRRGEADSYEQYF
- TRBD2 TRBJ2-7 TRBV20-1 TGCAGTGCTAGCTACTATAGCGGGAGAATTTACGAGCAGTACTTC CSASYYSGRIYEQYF
once - TRBJ2-3 TRBV7-8 TGTGCCAGCAGCTTAGCGCCCACTTCTTCAGCGAGGGCGCAGTATTTT CASSLAPTSSARAQYF
few - TRBJ2-7 TRBV11-2 TGTGCCAGCAGCGAAGTGGGGGCCAGCGAGCAGTACTTC CASSEVGASEQYF
many - TRBJ1-2 TRBV29-1 TGCAGCGTTGCCAGGGTCGGCTATGGCTACACCTTC CSVARVGYGYTF
- TRBD1 TRBJ2-2 TRBV7-2 TGTGCCAGCAGCTACCAGACAGGGGGCAGAACCGGGGAGCTGTTTTTT CASSYQTGGRTGELFF